This T cell receptor (beta chain) was documented in a study of human T cells and chemical hapten exposure. Overall study results and limits: There was no change with DPC sensitization in TCRs above 1 in 1000 frequency.

The time point denotes: patch test 2, 6 weeks after DPC sensitization. The treatment: therapeutic diphenylcyclopropenone sensitization with weekly scalp DPC. This clonotype was seen a handful of times. Its antigen remains unidentified. This clone may be a read error of a much larger clone one base away. The germline V gene encodes CDR1 MDHEN and CDR2 SYDVKM. This CDR3 has 18 residues. Trimming took 6 bases from V and 2 from J, leaving 25 bases between them. TCRdb re-derived calls from the RACE reads in MiXCR, one entry per CDR3 protein. The sample has under 100,000 distinct CDR3 sequences; over 10% are singletons.

Sequencing was performed on whole blood, taken in connection with sensitization to the hapten diphenylcyclopropenone (DPC). The sequence came from a woman aged 40 to 50 with alopecia areata. Some clones in this sample may be carry-over from other donors' samples. The chain couples TRBV28 to TRBJ2-5; D is unclear. The CDR3 DNA sequence: TGTGCCAGCAGCTTCTTTTCCCACCGGTTAGCCACGCAAGAGACCCAGTACTTC. Its translation is CASSFFSHRLATQETQYF.